This T cell receptor (beta chain) was recorded in a study of vaccination effects on CD4 cells after COVID-19. This CDR3 is built from 14 residues. V was cut by 3 bases and J by 8 bases, with 13 bases left in between. Germline CDR1 reads SGHTA; CDR2 reads FQGNSA. Viral peptide pool expansion of antigen-specific CD4+ T cells preceded sequencing in the ViraFEST assay. Scientists isolated CD4+ T cells after an approximately 10-day culture period ended. As their vaccination, participants received two doses of either BNT162b2 or mRNA-1273. Nucleocapsid antibodies were negative in the vaccine recipients, who had never had SARS-CoV-2 infection. PBMC were cultured at around 2 million per well with 9 to 10 IU/ml IL-2 and around 9.2 ug/ml peptides. Some clones are missing from TCRdb's copy, which holds only in-frame ones; the method was immunoSEQ multiplex PCR. The table has approximately 70,000 clones, 76% seen once; the top ten hold approximately 0.95%.

Comments on this clone: As yet, its antigen is unknown.

The sequence derives from a human donor who received a COVID-19 vaccine. The sample here was CD4+ T cells from PBMCs cultured with HCoV-OC43 spike peptides, taken after COVID-19 vaccination. As for subset: HCoV-OC43 spike overlapping peptide pool stimulation. The chain employs TRBV7-2 and TRBJ2-2, with no clear D. The CDR3, as DNA: TGTGCCAGCAGCTTTTTAAGAGGTGGAGGGGAGCTGTTTTTT. It specifies CASSFLRGGGELFF. Drawing the rest from reference TRBV7-2 and TRBJ2-2, the complete variable domain is GAGVSQSPSNKVTEKGKDVELRCDPISGHTALYWYRQSLGQGLEFLIYFQGNSAPDKSGLPSDRFSAERTGGSVSTLTIQRTQQEDSAVYLCASSFLRGGGELFFGEGSRLTVL.